The 11 T cell receptor beta chains presented below share a single source sample, sequenced in a study of blood T cells in healthy people across ages. A J-beta primer mix and a sample-barcoded 5' primer were used in a second PCR of roughly 7 to 12 cycles. TCRdb fed the 5' RACE reads into MiXCR, producing one record per CDR3 protein. Of about 1,600,000 distinct CDR3 sequences listed, 40% to 50% are singletons. Sequencing was carried out using blood. All receptors come from a woman younger than 35 in good health.

The table lists this clonotype with a count of one. The junction departs from germline at one end; a sequencing error may be responsible. This sequence joins TRBV7-2 and TRBJ1-6; D is ambiguous. The V gene's germline CDR1 is SGHTA and CDR2 FQGNSA. This CDR3 contains 14 residues. DNA for the CDR3: TGTGCCGGCAGCTGGGGAAATAGGAATTCACCCCTCCACTTT. Residues: CAGSWGNRNSPLHF.

The V gene is TRBV12-3 or TRBV12-4, the J gene TRBJ1-1, with 7 bases fitting TRBD1. The CDR3 is 14 amino acids. The trim removed 10 bases at V and 1 base at J, leaving 9 bases unmatched. This CDR3 reads CATSTGTANTEAFF. As DNA, the CDR3 is TGTGCCACCTCGACCGGGACAGCGAACACTGAAGCTTTCTTT.

The chain carries TRBV3-1 and TRBJ1-2, with unresolved D. Germline V gene data show CDR1 as LGHDT and CDR2 as YNNKEL (reference sequence). The V end lost 3 bases, the J end lost 4 bases, and 12 bases lay between the germline ends. There are 14 residues in the CDR3. The CDR3 bases are TGTGCCAGCAGCCACGCCCGGGATCCCTATGGCTACACCTTC. Amino acids: CASSHARDPYGYTF.

This chain joins TRBV6-1 and TRBJ1-2; 8 bases map to TRBD1. The CDR3 has 14 residues. V dropped 7 bases and J dropped 2; count of bases not matched to a gene: 6. From germline, CDR1 is MNHNS and CDR2 SASEGT. Written as DNA, the CDR3 is TGTGCCAGCACCCCGGCAGGGGGCAACTATGGCTACACCTTC. The encoded protein is CASTPAGGNYGYTF.

Only one count was recorded for this clonotype. V and J are TRBV20-1 and TRBJ2-7; D perhaps matches TRBD1 (6 bases). The DNA matches TRBJ2-5 better at its end, which makes the J call doubtful. In germline, CDR1 is DFQATT, CDR2 SNEGSKA (reference sequence). This CDR3 is 15 amino acids long. CDR3 DNA: TGCAGTGCTCCCCTCGGGACACGGGCGGGAGAGACCCAGTACTTC. This encodes CSAPLGTRAGETQYF.

This clonotype counts as medium-sized. V and J are TRBV29-1 and TRBJ2-3, with TRBD2 matching 11 bases. This CDR3 contains 16 residues. The V gene end was trimmed by 2 bases and the J gene end by 1 base; junction bases not matched to a gene: 5. Looked up from germline, CDR1 is SQVTM and CDR2 is ANQGSEA. The CDR3 here is CSVELAGGGGTDTQYF. The CDR3 DNA reads TGCAGCGTTGAACTAGCGGGAGGTGGAGGCACAGATACGCAGTATTTT.

This clonotype was seen ten or more times. This chain uses TRBV20-1 with TRBJ2-3; the match to TRBD2 covers 8 bases. The CDR3 consists of 15 residues. Unmatched junction bases numbered 6, after V lost 0 bases and J lost 4 bases. CDR1 DFQATT and CDR2 SNEGSKA come from the germline V gene (reference sequence). CDR3 in DNA: TGCAGTGCTAGAGATTCAGCGGGAGTGGCAGATACGCAGTATTTT. This codes for CSARDSAGVADTQYF.

In this sample, this clonotype turned up a few times. The chain uses TRBV6-5 and TRBJ1-4, with 7 bases that match TRBD1. CDR1 is MNHEY, CDR2 SVGAGI, per germline. The V and J ends lost 2 bases and 6 bases, in that order; junction bases with no gene match: 9. The CDR3 loop spans 16 amino acids. The CDR3 loop reads CASSYRRRDRYEKLFF. The CDR3 bases are TGTGCCAGCAGTTACCGCCGACGGGACAGATATGAAAAACTGTTTTTT.

This clonotype was found many times. The chain uses TRBV20-1 and TRBJ2-5; 9 bases fit TRBD2. The CDR3 has 16 amino acids. Per germline, CDR1 DFQATT and CDR2 SNEGSKA (reference sequence). V trimming: 6 bases; J trimming: 5 bases; junction bases outside the gene matches: 16. CDR3 DNA sequence: TGCAGTGCAGGGGAGGGGTACGGCGGGAGGGATGAGACCCAGTACTTC. Protein: CSAGEGYGGRDETQYF.

The chain combines TRBV7-9 with TRBJ2-1; 12 bases match TRBD2. J gave up 0 bases and V 5 bases, and 14 bases lay outside the gene matches. Germline CDR1 and CDR2: SEHNR and FQNEAQ (reference sequence). This CDR3 is 20 amino acids long. The DNA of the CDR3 is TGTGCCAGCAGCAAGAGACTAGCGGGAGCAGGGCCTAACTCCTACAATGAGCAGTTCTTC. It yields the protein CASSKRLAGAGPNSYNEQFF. Looking up the rest from reference TRBV7-9 and TRBJ2-1 gives the full variable domain: DTGVSQNPRHKITKRGQNVTFRCDPISEHNRLYWYRQTLGQGPEFLTYFQNEAQLEKSRLLSDRFSAERPKGSFSTLEIQRTEQGDSAMYLCASSKRLAGAGPNSYNEQFFGPGTRLTVL.

The chain uses TRBV20-1 and TRBJ1-2; perhaps TRBD1 as D (5 bases). V was trimmed by 8 bases and J by 5 bases, leaving 15 bases between them. The CDR3 runs 12 residues. CDR1 is DFQATT and CDR2 is SNEGSKA in the germline V gene (reference sequence). As DNA, the CDR3 is TGCAGTATGGCAGGGCCCAGATATGGCTACACCTTC. Its protein is CSMAGPRYGYTF.